This T cell receptor (beta chain) was recovered during a study of blood T cell repertoires in COVID-19. On the study more broadly: Both acute and convalescent COVID-19 samples were obtained from the United States, Italy and Spain. PBMCs, B-cell-depleted T cells, or T cells were the source of the cDNA or gDNA that made up the material.

Looked up from germline, CDR1 is SGHTA and CDR2 is FQGNSA. The length of the CDR3 is 15 residues. Losses at the gene ends were 5 bases for V and 0 bases for J; bases not matched to a gene: 6. Original methodology: Estimated nucleated cell counts came from reference gene primer amplification. The table came from immunoSEQ multiplex PCR; TCRdb's copy has only in-frame clones and leaves some out. V, J and clone size derive from that table, while D and trimming were established from the DNA sequence. This sample has some 270,000 clones; about 82% occur once, and the top ten carry roughly 5.2%. While infection was still active, Seattle patients were enrolled and then followed longitudinally.

The sequence was obtained from a woman older than 75 with COVID-19, enrolled during active disease. The material sequenced was peripheral blood. The chain joins TRBV7-2 to TRBJ1-2; 7 bases are a match to TRBD1. CDR3: CASSATGTANYGYTF. The CDR3 nucleotides are TGTGCCAGCAGCGCAACAGGGACAGCTAACTATGGCTACACCTTC.